This T cell receptor (beta chain) originates from a study of cytomegalovirus exposure and HLA in healthy donors. The PCR made use of 60 Vbeta and 13 Jbeta primers. Clones were read by immunoSEQ multiplex PCR, and TCRdb kept only the in-frame ones, dropping some. The sample lists 150,000 or so clones, over 60% occurring once. The CDR3 loop spans 16 amino acids. Per the germline V gene, CDR1 is SGHRS and CDR2 is YFSETQ. V lost 0 bases, J lost 4 bases, and 9 bases stayed unmatched. The TCR originated in a woman between 40 and 55 years old in good health and CMV-seronegative. The chain recombines TRBV5-1 with TRBJ1-1, with 7 nucleotides matching TRBD1. Sequencing input: PBMCs. CDR3 loop: CASSLALTSGGTEAFF. For the CDR3, the DNA is TGCGCCAGCAGCTTGGCTTTAACGTCAGGGGGCACTGAAGCTTTCTTT.